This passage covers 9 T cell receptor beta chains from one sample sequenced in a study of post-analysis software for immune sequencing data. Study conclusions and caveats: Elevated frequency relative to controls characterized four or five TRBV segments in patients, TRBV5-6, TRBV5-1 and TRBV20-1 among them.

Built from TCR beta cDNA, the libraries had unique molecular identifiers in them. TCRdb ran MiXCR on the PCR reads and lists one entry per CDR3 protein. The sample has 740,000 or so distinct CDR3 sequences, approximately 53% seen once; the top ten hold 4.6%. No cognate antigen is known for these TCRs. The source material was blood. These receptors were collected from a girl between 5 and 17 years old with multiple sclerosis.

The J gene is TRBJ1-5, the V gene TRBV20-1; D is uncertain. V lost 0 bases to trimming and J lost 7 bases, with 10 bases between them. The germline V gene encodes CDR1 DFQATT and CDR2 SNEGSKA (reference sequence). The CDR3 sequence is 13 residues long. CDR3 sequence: CSAREKGGQPQHF. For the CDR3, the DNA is TGCAGTGCTAGAGAGAAGGGCGGACAGCCCCAGCATTTT.

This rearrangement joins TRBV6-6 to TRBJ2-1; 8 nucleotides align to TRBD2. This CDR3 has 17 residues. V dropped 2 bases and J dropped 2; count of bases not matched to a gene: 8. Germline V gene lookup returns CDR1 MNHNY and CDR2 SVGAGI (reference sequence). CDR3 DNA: TGTGCCAGCAGTTACCAACTCGCGACTAGCGCCTACAATGAGCAGTTCTTC. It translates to CASSYQLATSAYNEQFF.

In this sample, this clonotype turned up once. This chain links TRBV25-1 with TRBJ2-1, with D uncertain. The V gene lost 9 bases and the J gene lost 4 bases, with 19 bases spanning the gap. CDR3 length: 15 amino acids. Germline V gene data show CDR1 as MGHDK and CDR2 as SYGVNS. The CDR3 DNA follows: TGTGCCAGTCTAAGCCGCTCGGCTAAGTACAATGAGCAGTTCTTC. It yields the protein CASLSRSAKYNEQFF.

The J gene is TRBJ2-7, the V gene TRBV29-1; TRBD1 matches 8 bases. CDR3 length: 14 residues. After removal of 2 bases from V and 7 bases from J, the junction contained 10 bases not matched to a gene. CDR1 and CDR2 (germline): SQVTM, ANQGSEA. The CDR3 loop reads CSVERQGRTIEQYF. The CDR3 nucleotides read TGCAGCGTTGAACGACAGGGGCGGACAATTGAGCAGTACTTC.

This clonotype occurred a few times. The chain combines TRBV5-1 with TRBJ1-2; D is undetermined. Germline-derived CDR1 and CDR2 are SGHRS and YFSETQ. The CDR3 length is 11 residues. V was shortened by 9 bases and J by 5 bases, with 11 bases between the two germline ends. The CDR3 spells CATRGEYGYTF. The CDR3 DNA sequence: TGCGCCACCCGGGGTGAATATGGCTACACCTTC.

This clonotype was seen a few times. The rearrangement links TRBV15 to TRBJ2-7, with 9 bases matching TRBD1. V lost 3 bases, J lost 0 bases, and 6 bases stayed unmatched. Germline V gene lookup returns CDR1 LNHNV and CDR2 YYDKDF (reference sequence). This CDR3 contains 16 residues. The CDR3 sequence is CATSRMDRGASYEQYF. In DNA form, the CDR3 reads TGTGCCACCAGCAGGATGGACAGGGGAGCCTCCTACGAGCAGTACTTC.

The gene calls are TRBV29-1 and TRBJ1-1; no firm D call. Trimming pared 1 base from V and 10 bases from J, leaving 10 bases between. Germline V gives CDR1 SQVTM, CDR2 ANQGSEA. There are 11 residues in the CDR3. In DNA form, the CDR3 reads TGCAGCGTTGAAGTGACATCTGGAGCTTTCTTT. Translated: CSVEVTSGAFF. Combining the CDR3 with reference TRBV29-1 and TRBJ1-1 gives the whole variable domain SAVISQKPSRDICQRGTSLTIQCQVDSQVTMMFWYRQQPGQSLTLIATANQGSEATYESGFVIDKFPISRPNLTFSTLTVSNMSPEDSSIYLCSVEVTSGAFFGQGTRLTVV.

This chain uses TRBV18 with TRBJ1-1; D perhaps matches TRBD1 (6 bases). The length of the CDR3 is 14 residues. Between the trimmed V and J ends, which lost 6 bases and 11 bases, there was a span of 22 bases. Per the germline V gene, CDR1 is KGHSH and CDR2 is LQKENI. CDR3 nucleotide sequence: TGTGCCAGCTCGCACCGGGACACCCTTGACGTGGCTTTCTTT. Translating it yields CASSHRDTLDVAFF.

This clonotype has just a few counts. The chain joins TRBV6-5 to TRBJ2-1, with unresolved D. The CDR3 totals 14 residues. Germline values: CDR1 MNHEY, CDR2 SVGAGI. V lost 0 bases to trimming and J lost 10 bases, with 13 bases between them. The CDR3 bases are TGTGCCAGCAGTTACTCGATCACTGCCATGGAGCAGTTCTTC. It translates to CASSYSITAMEQFF.